Described below is a single TCR beta chain sequence and its context. Its antigen is currently unknown. The CDR3 length is 11 residues. The V gene lost 8 bases and the J gene lost 1 base, with 3 bases spanning the gap. The germline gives CDR1 LGHNT, CDR2 FRNRAP. This sample was included in a study of CD8 T cells in Susac syndrome. Study results and caveats: As acknowledged by the study, its TCR sequencing and HLA analysis included a relatively small number of individuals.

Peripheral blood CD8+ and CD4+ T cells were profiled by TCR beta sequencing. Relapsing-remitting disease, either stable or active, was present in the multiple sclerosis controls, who were treatment-naive patients. RNA amounts of about 0.45 to 1 ug underwent reverse transcription with random hexamers. TCRdb re-called the immunoSEQ multiplex PCR reads through MiXCR, storing one row per CDR3 protein. This table has around 140,000 distinct CDR3 sequences, around 75% appearing once. The sequence came from a human donor with multiple sclerosis. Sample: CD8+ T cells from PBMCs. The rearrangement links TRBV12-5 to TRBJ2-1; D remains ambiguous. The CDR3 sequence: CASPSYNEQFF. CDR3 sequence (DNA): TGTGCTAGTCCGTCCTACAATGAGCAGTTCTTC.